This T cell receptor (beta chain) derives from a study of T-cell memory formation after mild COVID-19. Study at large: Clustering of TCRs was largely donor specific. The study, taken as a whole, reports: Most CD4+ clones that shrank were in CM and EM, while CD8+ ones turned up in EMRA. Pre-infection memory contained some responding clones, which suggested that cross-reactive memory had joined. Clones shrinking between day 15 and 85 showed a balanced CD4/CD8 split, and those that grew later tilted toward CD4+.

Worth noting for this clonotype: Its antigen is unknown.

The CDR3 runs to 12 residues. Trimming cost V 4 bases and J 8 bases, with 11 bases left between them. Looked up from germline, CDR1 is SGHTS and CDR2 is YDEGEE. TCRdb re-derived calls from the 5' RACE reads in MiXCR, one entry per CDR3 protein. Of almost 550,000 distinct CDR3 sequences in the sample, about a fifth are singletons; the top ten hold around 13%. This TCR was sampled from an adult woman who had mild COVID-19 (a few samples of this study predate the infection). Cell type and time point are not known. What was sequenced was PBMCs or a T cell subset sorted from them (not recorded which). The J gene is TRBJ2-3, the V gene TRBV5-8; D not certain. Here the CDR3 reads CASSGYMGTQYF. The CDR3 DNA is TGTGCCAGCAGCGGGTACATGGGTACGCAGTATTTT. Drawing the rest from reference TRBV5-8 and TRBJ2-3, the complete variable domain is EAGVTQSPTHLIKTRGQQATLRCSPISGHTSVYWYQQALGLGLQFLLWYDEGEERNRGNFPPRFSGRQFPNYSSELNVNALELEDSALYLCASSGYMGTQYFGPGTRLTVL.